This T cell receptor beta chain was retrieved from a study of control samples from healthy donors and cancer patients. This clone occurred once. The CDR3 runs to 11 residues. Germline V gene sequence: CDR1 DFQATT, CDR2 SNEGSKA (reference sequence). With 2 bases removed from V and 9 bases from J, the gap between germline ends came to 7 bases. The assay was immunoSEQ multiplex PCR, and TCRdb's table has in-frame clones only and misses some. In the table there are tens of thousands of clones, 91% of which are singletons. This chain links TRBV20-1 with TRBJ2-2; D not resolved. This sequence originates from a woman between 40 and 50 years old with head and neck cancer. The source material was PBMCs. The CDR3 loop is CSARTDRELFF. The CDR3 DNA reads TGCAGTGCTAGAACCGATCGGGAGCTGTTTTTT.